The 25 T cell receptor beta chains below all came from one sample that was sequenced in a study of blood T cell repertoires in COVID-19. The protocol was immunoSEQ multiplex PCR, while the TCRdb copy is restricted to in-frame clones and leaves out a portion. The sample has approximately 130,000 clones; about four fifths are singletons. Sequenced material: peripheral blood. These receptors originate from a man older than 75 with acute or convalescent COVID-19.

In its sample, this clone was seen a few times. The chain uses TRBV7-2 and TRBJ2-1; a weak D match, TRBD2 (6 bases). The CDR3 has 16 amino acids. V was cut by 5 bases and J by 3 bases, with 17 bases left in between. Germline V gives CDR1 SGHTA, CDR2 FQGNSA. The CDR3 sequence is CASSRGAEGNYNEQFF. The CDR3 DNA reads TGTGCCAGCAGCCGCGGGGCGGAGGGTAACTACAATGAGCAGTTCTTC.

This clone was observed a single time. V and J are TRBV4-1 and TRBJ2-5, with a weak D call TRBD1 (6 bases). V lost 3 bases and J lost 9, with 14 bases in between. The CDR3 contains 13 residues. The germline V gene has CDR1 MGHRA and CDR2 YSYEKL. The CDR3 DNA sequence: TGCGCCAGCAGCCAGGACGAGGGGGTCGCCCAGTACTTC. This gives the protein CASSQDEGVAQYF.

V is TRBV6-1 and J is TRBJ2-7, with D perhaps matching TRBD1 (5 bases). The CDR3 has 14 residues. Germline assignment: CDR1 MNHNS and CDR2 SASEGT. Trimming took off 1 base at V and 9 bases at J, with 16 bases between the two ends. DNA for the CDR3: TGTGCCAGCAGTGAAGTAACGTCTACAGGTTGGCAGTACTTC. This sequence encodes CASSEVTSTGWQYF.

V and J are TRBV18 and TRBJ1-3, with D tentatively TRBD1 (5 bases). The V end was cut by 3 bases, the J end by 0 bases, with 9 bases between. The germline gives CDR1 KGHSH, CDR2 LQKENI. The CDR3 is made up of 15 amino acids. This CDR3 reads CASSPSRASGNTIYF. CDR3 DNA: TGTGCCAGCTCACCGAGCAGGGCCTCTGGAAACACCATATATTTT.

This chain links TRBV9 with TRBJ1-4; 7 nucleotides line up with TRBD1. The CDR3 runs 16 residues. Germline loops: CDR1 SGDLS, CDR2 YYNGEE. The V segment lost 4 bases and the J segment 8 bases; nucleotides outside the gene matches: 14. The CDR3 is CASSPGGTVVGEKLFF. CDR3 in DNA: TGTGCCAGCAGCCCGGGGGGGACAGTAGTCGGCGAAAAACTGTTTTTT.

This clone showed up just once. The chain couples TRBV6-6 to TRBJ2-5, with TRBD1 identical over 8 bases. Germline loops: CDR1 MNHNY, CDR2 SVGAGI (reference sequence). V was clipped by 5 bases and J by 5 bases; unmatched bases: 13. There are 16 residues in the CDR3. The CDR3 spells CASSTPTGQGKETQYF. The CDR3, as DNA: TGTGCCAGCAGTACCCCCACAGGACAGGGCAAGGAGACCCAGTACTTC.

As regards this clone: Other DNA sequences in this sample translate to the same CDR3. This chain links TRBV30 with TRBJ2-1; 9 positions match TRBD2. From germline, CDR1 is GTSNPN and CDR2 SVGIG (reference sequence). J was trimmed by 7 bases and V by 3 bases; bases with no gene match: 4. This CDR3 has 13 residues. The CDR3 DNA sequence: TGTGCCTGGAGAGGGCGGGGGGGGAATGAGCAGTTCTTC. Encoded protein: CAWRGRGGNEQFF.

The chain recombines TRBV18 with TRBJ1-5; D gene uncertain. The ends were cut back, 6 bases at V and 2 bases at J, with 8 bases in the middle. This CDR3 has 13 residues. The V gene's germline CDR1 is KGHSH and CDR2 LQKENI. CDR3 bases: TGTGCCAGCTCCCTACAGCGCAATCAGCCCCAGCATTTT. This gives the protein CASSLQRNQPQHF.

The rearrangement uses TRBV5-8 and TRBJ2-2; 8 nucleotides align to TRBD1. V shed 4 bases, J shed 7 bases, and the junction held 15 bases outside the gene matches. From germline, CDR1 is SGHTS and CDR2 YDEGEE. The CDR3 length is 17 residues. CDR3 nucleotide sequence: TGTGCCAGCAGCCCGTTACCACCTGACAGGGGATACGGGGAGCTGTTTTTT. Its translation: CASSPLPPDRGYGELFF.

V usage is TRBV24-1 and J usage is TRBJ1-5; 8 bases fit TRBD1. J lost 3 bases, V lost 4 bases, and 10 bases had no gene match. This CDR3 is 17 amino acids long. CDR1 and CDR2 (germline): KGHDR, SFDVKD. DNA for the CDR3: TGTGCCACCAGTGACCAAGACAGGGGTTCTTACAATCAGCCCCAGCATTTT. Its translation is CATSDQDRGSYNQPQHF.

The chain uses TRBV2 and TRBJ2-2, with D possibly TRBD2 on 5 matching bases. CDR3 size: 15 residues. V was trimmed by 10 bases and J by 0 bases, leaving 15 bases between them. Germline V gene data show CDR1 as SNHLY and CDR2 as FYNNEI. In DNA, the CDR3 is TGTGCCACCTGTTTGGACTCGACGAACACCGGGGAGCTGTTTTTT. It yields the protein CATCLDSTNTGELFF.

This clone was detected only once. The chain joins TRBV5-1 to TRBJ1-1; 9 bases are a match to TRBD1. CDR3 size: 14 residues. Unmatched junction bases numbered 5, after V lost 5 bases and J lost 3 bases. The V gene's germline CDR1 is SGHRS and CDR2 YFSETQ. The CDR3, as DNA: TGCGCCAGCAGAACAGGGGGCGCTCACACTGAAGCTTTCTTT. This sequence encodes CASRTGGAHTEAFF.

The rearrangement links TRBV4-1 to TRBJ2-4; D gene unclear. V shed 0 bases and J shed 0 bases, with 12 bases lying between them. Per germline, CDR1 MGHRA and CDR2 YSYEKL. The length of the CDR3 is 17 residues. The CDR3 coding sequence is TGCGCCAGCAGCCAAGATCGAGAGAGACTAGCCAAAAACATTCAGTACTTC. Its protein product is CASSQDRERLAKNIQYF.

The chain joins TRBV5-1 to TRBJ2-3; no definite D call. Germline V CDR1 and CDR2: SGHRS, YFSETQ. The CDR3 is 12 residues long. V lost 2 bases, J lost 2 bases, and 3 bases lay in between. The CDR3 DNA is TGCGCCAGCAGCTTTCTCACAGATACGCAGTATTTT. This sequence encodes CASSFLTDTQYF.

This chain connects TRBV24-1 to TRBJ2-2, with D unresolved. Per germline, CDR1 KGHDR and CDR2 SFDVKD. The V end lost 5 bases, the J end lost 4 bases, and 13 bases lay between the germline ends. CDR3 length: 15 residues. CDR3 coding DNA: TGTGCCACCAGTGGGCCTACAGAAAGCACCGGGGAGCTGTTTTTT. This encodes CATSGPTESTGELFF.

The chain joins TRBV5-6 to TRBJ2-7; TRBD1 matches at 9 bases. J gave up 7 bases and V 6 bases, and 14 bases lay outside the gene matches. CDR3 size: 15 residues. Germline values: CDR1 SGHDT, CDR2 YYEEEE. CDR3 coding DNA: TGTGCCAGCACAACAACCGGGACAGGGTCTCGGGAGCAGTACTTC. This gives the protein CASTTTGTGSREQYF.

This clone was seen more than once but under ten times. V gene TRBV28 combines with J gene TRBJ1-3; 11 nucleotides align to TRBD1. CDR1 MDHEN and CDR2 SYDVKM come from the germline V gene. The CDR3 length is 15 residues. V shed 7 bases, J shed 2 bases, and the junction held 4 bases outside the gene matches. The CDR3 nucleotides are TGTGCCAGCACCCCGGGACAGGGGGCTGGAAACACCATATATTTT. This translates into CASTPGQGAGNTIYF.

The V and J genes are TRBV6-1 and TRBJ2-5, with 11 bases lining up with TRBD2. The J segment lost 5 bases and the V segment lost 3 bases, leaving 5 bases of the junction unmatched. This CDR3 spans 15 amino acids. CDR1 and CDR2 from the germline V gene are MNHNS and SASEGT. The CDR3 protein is CASSDGSGGVETQYF. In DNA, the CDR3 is TGTGCCAGCAGTGACGGTAGCGGGGGGGTGGAGACCCAGTACTTC.

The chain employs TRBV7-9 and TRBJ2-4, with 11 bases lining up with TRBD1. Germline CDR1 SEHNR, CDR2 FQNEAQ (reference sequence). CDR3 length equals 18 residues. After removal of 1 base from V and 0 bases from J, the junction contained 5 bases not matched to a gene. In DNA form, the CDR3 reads TGTGCCAGCAGCTTAGGGACAGGGGGCCATGGAGCCAAAAACATTCAGTACTTC. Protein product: CASSLGTGGHGAKNIQYF.

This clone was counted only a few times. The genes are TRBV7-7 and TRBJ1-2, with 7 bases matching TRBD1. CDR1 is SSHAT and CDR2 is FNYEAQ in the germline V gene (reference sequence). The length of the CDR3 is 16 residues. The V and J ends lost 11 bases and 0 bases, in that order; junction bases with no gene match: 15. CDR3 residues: CAGTRQGHATNYGYTF. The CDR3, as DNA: TGTGCCGGAACAAGACAGGGACACGCCACTAACTATGGCTACACCTTC.

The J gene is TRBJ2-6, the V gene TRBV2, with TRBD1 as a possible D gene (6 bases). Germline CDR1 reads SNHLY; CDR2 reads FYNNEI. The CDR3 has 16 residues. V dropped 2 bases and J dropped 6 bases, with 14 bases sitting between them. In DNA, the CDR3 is TGTGCCAGCAGTGAATTCCGCTCAGGGGTGGCCAACGTCCTGACTTTC. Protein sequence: CASSEFRSGVANVLTF.

CDR3 loop: CASSEWGQGFTDTQYF. The CDR3 DNA sequence: TGTGCCAGCAGTGAATGGGGACAGGGGTTTACAGATACGCAGTATTTT. The chain recombines TRBV25-1 with TRBJ2-3; 10 nucleotides match TRBD1. CDR3 length: 16 amino acids. The ends lost 1 base at V and 3 bases at J; junction bases unmatched: 4. Germline values: CDR1 MGHDK, CDR2 SYGVNS.

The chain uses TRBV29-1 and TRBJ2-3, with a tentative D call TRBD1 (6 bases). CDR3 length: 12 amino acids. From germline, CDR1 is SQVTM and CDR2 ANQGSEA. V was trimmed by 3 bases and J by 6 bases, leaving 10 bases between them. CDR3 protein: CSVDRGGDTQYF. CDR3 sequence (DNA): TGCAGCGTTGACAGGGGCGGTGATACGCAGTATTTT.

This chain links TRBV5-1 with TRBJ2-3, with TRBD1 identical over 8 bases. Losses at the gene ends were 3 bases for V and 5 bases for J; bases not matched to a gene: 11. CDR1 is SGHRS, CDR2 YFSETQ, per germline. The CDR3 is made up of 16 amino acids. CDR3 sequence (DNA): TGCGCCAGCAGCTGGTCGCAAGGACAGGGTAGAGATACGCAGTATTTT. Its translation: CASSWSQGQGRDTQYF.

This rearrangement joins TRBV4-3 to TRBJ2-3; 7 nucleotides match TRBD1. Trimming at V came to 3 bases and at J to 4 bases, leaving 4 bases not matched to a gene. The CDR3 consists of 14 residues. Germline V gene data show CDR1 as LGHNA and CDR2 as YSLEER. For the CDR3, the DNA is TGCGCCAGCAGCCAGACAGGGTCGGCAGATACGCAGTATTTT. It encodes CASSQTGSADTQYF.